The clone carrying this T cell receptor beta chain turned up a few times. The antigen is not known. This sample stems from a study of identical twins. Study-wide results and caveats: Rather than following the same donors, the conclusions depended on cross-sectional statistical analysis. Invariant populations such as MAIT and iNKT cells could partly muddle zero-insertion analyses.

Healthy Caucasian individuals made up all the donors. The V gene's germline CDR1 is SNHLY and CDR2 FYNNEI. Trimming took off 9 bases at V and 5 bases at J, with 19 bases between the two ends. This CDR3 is built from 14 residues. Template switching supplied a universal primer site; unique molecular identifiers were carried on the cDNA. One entry per CDR3 protein, called by TCRdb with MiXCR from the 5' RACE reads. The sample has about 150,000 distinct CDR3 sequences, around 3.5% seen once. This sequence was found in a man between 18 and 35 years old in good health. The chain couples TRBV2 to TRBJ2-5; D might be TRBD1 or TRBD2, each matching 6 bases. The sample comprised memory T cells sorted from blood. The CDR3 region has the DNA TGTGCCAGGGGGGCGGCCGGGGGAACGGAGACCCAGTACTTC. It codes for CARGAAGGTETQYF.